This record concerns one T cell receptor beta chain sequence. Its target is not known. Measured with immunoSEQ multiplex PCR; TCRdb has only the in-frame clones, and not every one. Of approximately 480,000 clones in the sample, around 90% are singletons; the top ten hold around 13%. Treatment noted: around 19 received Ad26.COV2.S at low or high dose, single or two shots; about five received placebo; per-sample allocation not given. After the first vaccine or placebo injection, samples were drawn on day 63. The source of the sample is a study of Ad26.COV2.S vaccination and SARS-CoV-2 variants. In the study overall: The donor participated in the COV1001 trial, in its Ad26.COV2.S arm. Study observations and caveats: The TCR breadth and depth analyses may have understated or missed part of the total T cell responses. It was found that vaccine and placebo recipients had similar non-spike TCR breadth.

The CDR3 loop spans 14 amino acids. Trimming took 2 bases from V and 7 from J, leaving 14 bases between them. Germline CDR1 and CDR2: LNHNV and YYDKDF (reference sequence). The sample consisted of peripheral blood, taken in a trial of Ad26.COV2.S vaccine versus placebo. The chain has TRBV15 and TRBJ1-1; D is possibly TRBD1 (6 bases). The clonotype was recovered from a person between 18 and 60 years old who received the Ad26.COV2.S COVID-19 vaccine or a placebo. CDR3 in amino acids: CATSRRRDTHEAFF. CDR3 bases: TGTGCCACCAGCAGACGCCGGGACACCCATGAAGCTTTCTTT.